Listed below are T cell receptor beta chains from one sample, sequenced in a study of radiotherapy plus CTLA-4 blockade in lung cancer. The method was immunoSEQ multiplex PCR; TCRdb's version includes in-frame clones alone and lacks a portion of them. The sample includes 35,000 to 50,000 clones, 73% of them seen just once. Specimen: peripheral blood, collected from a patient treated with radiotherapy plus ipilimumab. The receptors here all came from a human donor with non-small cell lung cancer who had a complete response to radiotherapy plus ipilimumab. The CDR3 runs from the conserved cysteine through the conserved F or W. The D gene is left open where the match is weak. Rows may omit the clone size; those that give it use once, few, many or a size class.

>.|TRBV12-5|TRBJ2-2|.|13
TGTGCTAGTGGTTTTCGGGACACCGGGGAGCTGTTTTTT
CASGFRDTGELFF
>TRBD2|TRBV6-5|TRBJ2-1|.|16
TGTGCCAGCAGTTACTCGGGGACTAGAAGCTACAATGAGCAGTTCTTC
CASSYSGTRSYNEQFF
>TRBD2|TRBV9|TRBJ2-1|.|17
TGTGCCAGCAGCGTAGGACTAGCGGGGGGCTCCTACAATGAGCAGTTCTTC
CASSVGLAGGSYNEQFF
>TRBD2|TRBV4-2|TRBJ2-1|once|16
TGTGCCAGCAGCCAAGACGGGACTAGCGGGTTCAATGAGCAGTTCTTC
CASSQDGTSGFNEQFF
>TRBD1|TRBV18|TRBJ1-1|.|15
TGTGCCAGCTCAACAGGGACAGGGCTAGACACTGAAGCTTTCTTT
CASSTGTGLDTEAFF
>TRBD2|TRBV27|TRBJ2-7|.|15
TGTGCCAGCAAATTGGGACTAGCGGCCGCCTACGAGCAGTACTTC
CASKLGLAAAYEQYF
>TRBD2|TRBV18|TRBJ2-7|.|16
TGTGCCAGCTCACCACGTAATAGCGGGGGACCCTACGAGCAGTACTTC
CASSPRNSGGPYEQYF
>TRBD1|TRBV9|TRBJ2-7|.|15
TGTGCCAGCAGCGTAGAGGGACAGGGATTGTACGAGCAGTACTTC
CASSVEGQGLYEQYF
>TRBD1|TRBV5-6|TRBJ1-2|few|13
TGTGCCAGCAGCTCGGACAGGGGGGGAGGCTACACCTTC
CASSSDRGGGYTF
>.|TRBV7-9|TRBJ2-7|.|13
TGTGCCAGCAGCTCCCGACAGAACTACGAGCAGTACTTC
CASSSRQNYEQYF